This TCR beta chain was retrieved from a study of memory CD8 T cells in hepatitis C reinfection. Overall study: After reinfection, a couple of primary-infection resolvers became chronically infected. Late/post reinfection sampling occurred 12 to 24 weeks after detected reinfection.

Profiled with immunoSEQ multiplex PCR; TCRdb holds only in-frame clones, not every one. Seen here are some 46,000 clones, approximately 92% observed once, and the top ten hold 0.65% to 0.8%. The trim removed 3 bases at V and 5 bases at J, leaving 6 bases unmatched. The CDR3 runs to 15 residues. Germline CDR1 and CDR2: MDHEN and SYDVKM. This sample's time point: late/post reinfection, 12 to 24 weeks after detection. The sorted cells went straight to TCR sequencing with no prior in vitro expansion. Donors were people who inject drugs in the Montreal HEPCO cohort. Sequenced input: naive CD8+ T cells sorted from blood. The V gene is TRBV28, the J gene TRBJ2-2; 7 bases line up with TRBD2. This TCR was sampled from a man between 18 and 35 years old with hepatitis C virus infection. The CDR3, as DNA: TGTGCCAGCAGTTTTCGCGGGAGAGGGACCGGGGAGCTGTTTTTT. Its protein is CASSFRGRGTGELFF.